The TCR beta chain under discussion was sequenced for a study of blood T cell repertoires in COVID-19. Overall study context: The United States, Italy and Spain were the sources of the acute and convalescent COVID-19 samples. PBMCs, B-cell-depleted T cells, or T cells were the source of the cDNA or gDNA that made up the material.

There are 14 residues in the CDR3. Per the germline V gene, CDR1 is GTSNPN and CDR2 is SVGIG (reference sequence). The J segment lost 6 bases and the V segment lost 4 bases, leaving 10 bases of the junction unmatched. Original processing methods: Nucleated cell counts were estimated from reference gene primer amplification. The protocol was immunoSEQ multiplex PCR, while the TCRdb copy is restricted to in-frame clones and leaves out a portion. The V and J calls and clone size are taken from that table; D and trimming were inferred from the DNA. The data hold roughly 40,000 clones, with about 91% observed a single time.

The V gene is TRBV30, the J gene TRBJ1-1; 8 bases line up with TRBD1. Sequences were obtained from peripheral blood. The TCR originated in a human donor in a cohort sampled during active COVID-19. CDR3 region: CAWIPTGGVPEAFF. The CDR3 nucleotides read TGTGCCTGGATTCCCACAGGGGGAGTACCTGAAGCTTTCTTT. Variable domain in full (rest from reference TRBV30 and TRBJ1-1): SQTIHQWPATLVQPVGSPLSLECTVEGTSNPNLYWYRQAAGRGLQLLFYSVGIGQISSEVPQNLSASRPQDRQFILSSKKLLLSDSGFYLCAWIPTGGVPEAFFGQGTRLTVV.